This T cell receptor beta chain was observed in a study of radiotherapy plus CTLA-4 blockade in lung cancer. This CDR3 contains 15 residues. Germline values: CDR1 SGHRS, CDR2 YFSETQ. V lost 2 bases and J lost 4, with 13 bases in between. Profiled with immunoSEQ multiplex PCR; TCRdb holds only in-frame clones, not every one. The repertoire holds more than 75,000 clones, roughly 86% seen once, with around 0.87% in the top ten. The material was peripheral blood, obtained from a patient treated with radiotherapy plus ipilimumab. The chain employs TRBV5-1 and TRBJ2-1; the D is unclear. This receptor was taken from a human donor with non-small cell lung cancer who had stable disease on radiotherapy plus ipilimumab. CDR3 residues: CASSFSAIKYNEQFF. The DNA for the CDR3 is TGCGCCAGCAGCTTTTCTGCTATTAAATACAATGAGCAGTTCTTC.